This T cell receptor beta chain originates from a study of control samples from healthy donors and cancer patients. This clone has just a few counts. TCRdb's table, derived via immunoSEQ multiplex PCR, lists solely in-frame clones and lacks some. The sample holds 100,000 to 150,000 clones; approximately 90% are singletons and the top ten take about 2.2%. The V end was cut by 0 bases, the J end by 1 base, with 4 bases between. The germline CDR1 and CDR2 sequences are SGHNT and YYREEE (reference sequence). CDR3 length: 13 residues. V and J are TRBV5-4 and TRBJ1-1; D gene unclear. Sequenced: blood. The sequence was collected from a woman aged 50 to 60 in good health. The CDR3: CASSLAGNTEAFF. The CDR3 DNA is TGTGCCAGCAGCTTGGCAGGGAACACTGAAGCTTTCTTT.